The 8 T cell receptor beta chains below come from one sample, sequenced in a study of type 1 regulatory T cells. In TCRdb, the reads were re-called with MiXCR into one record per CDR3 protein. Here the sample spans 75,000 to 100,000 distinct CDR3 sequences, 31% being singletons. Input material: CD4+ T cells, either the whole sample or a sorted fraction (not recorded which). The source is a human donor in good health.

In this sample, this clonotype turned up a few times. This rearrangement joins TRBV27 to TRBJ2-7; D is possibly TRBD2 (5 bases). The CDR3 is 15 amino acids. V shed 2 bases and J shed 7 bases, with 18 bases lying between them. Germline lookup yields CDR1 MNHEY and CDR2 SMNVEV (reference sequence). This CDR3 reads CASSLAGWARDEQYF. CDR3 in DNA: TGTGCCAGCAGTTTAGCGGGTTGGGCGAGAGATGAGCAGTACTTC.

The V call is TRBV7-9, the J call TRBJ1-4, with 7 positions matching TRBD1. V lost 5 bases to trimming and J lost 6 bases; unmatched junction nucleotides: 6. CDR1 and CDR2 (germline): SEHNR, FQNEAQ (reference sequence). This CDR3 is built from 14 residues. The CDR3 here is CASSRTGADEKLFF. In nucleotides, the CDR3 is TGTGCCAGCAGCCGAACAGGGGCCGATGAAAAACTGTTTTTT.

This clonotype was found a few times. The genes are TRBV7-6 and TRBJ1-5, with 10 bases fitting TRBD1. The trim removed 4 bases at V and 4 bases at J, leaving 4 bases unmatched. CDR3 length: 15 amino acids. Germline V CDR1 and CDR2: SGHVS, FNYEAQ. CDR3 nucleotide sequence: TGTGCCAGCAGCTCCAAGGGACAGGGGAATCAGCCCCAGCATTTT. This translates into CASSSKGQGNQPQHF.

This clonotype was seen a handful of times. V and J are TRBV5-1 and TRBJ1-2; D is perhaps TRBD1 (5 bases). CDR3 length equals 12 residues. V lost 4 bases to trimming and J lost 7 bases, with 11 bases between them. Germline-derived CDR1 and CDR2 are SGHRS and YFSETQ. DNA for the CDR3: TGCGCCAGCAGCATGCACGGGGGTGGCTACACCTTC. This codes for CASSMHGGGYTF.

The genes are TRBV30 and TRBJ1-5; D is unclear. Trimming removed 4 bases from V and 1 base from J, with 8 bases in between. CDR3 size: 13 residues. The germline gives CDR1 GTSNPN, CDR2 SVGIG (reference sequence). The CDR3 here is CAWNVESNQPQHF. The CDR3 DNA is TGTGCCTGGAACGTGGAAAGCAATCAGCCCCAGCATTTT. The full variable domain, with the rest looked up from reference TRBV30 and TRBJ1-5, is SQTIHQWPATLVQPVGSPLSLECTVEGTSNPNLYWYRQAAGRGLQLLFYSVGIGQISSEVPQNLSASRPQDRQFILSSKKLLLSDSGFYLCAWNVESNQPQHFGDGTRLSIL.

This clonotype showed up just once. The chain has TRBV5-1 and TRBJ2-1, with 11 bases fitting TRBD2. The V gene's germline CDR1 is SGHRS and CDR2 YFSETQ. V was clipped by 5 bases and J by 1 base; unmatched bases: 14. The CDR3 runs to 19 residues. CDR3 region: CASSWGETSGAVSYNEQFF. The CDR3 bases are TGCGCCAGCAGTTGGGGTGAGACTAGCGGGGCCGTTTCCTACAATGAGCAGTTCTTC.

The CDR3 spells CASSLGQAFYEQYF. The CDR3 DNA sequence: TGTGCCAGCAGCTTAGGACAGGCTTTCTACGAGCAGTACTTC. The rearrangement uses TRBV7-2 and TRBJ2-7; TRBD1 might be the D (6 bases). The CDR3 has 14 amino acids. Germline CDR1 SGHTA, CDR2 FQGNSA. Trimming took off 1 base at V and 3 bases at J, with 10 bases between the two ends.

For this clonotype: One end of the junction varies from germline; a read error may be responsible. This chain connects TRBV5-1 to TRBJ2-3, with 13 bases matching TRBD2. Germline CDR1 reads SGHRS; CDR2 reads YFSETQ. The CDR3 runs to 17 residues. The CDR3 sequence is CASSLAAGLAGTETQYF. DNA of the CDR3: TGCGCCAGCAGCTTGGCGGCGGGACTAGCGGGAACAGAAACGCAGTATTTT.